This T cell receptor beta chain came from a study of lung T cells in sarcoidosis with Löfgren's syndrome. The V gene end was trimmed by 1 base and the J gene end by 8 bases; junction bases not matched to a gene: 5. The CDR3 loop spans 15 amino acids. In germline, CDR1 is SGHTA, CDR2 FQGNSA. One entry per CDR3 protein results from TCRdb running MiXCR on the reads. The sample carries tens of thousands of distinct CDR3 sequences, around 21% recorded once. This clonotype has at least ten counts. Sequenced: CD4+ T cells from PBMCs. The chain employs TRBV7-2 and TRBJ1-2, with 12 bases matching TRBD1. This sequence was found in a human donor with sarcoidosis (Löfgren's syndrome or another form), or a control subject (not recorded which). In DNA form, the CDR3 reads TGTGCCAGCAGCTTAGAAGGGGACAGGGGGCGAGGCTACACCTTC. This translates into CASSLEGDRGRGYTF.